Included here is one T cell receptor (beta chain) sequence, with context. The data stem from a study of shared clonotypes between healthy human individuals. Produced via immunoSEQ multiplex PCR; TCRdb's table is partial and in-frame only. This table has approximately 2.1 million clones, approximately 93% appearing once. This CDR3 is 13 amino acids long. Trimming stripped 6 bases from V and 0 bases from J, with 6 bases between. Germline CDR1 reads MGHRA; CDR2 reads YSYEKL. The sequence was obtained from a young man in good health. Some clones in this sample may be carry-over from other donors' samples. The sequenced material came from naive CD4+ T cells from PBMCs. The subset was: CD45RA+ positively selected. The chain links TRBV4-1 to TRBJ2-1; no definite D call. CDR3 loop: CASSPGSYNEQFF. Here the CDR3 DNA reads TGCGCCAGCAGTCCGGGCTCCTACAATGAGCAGTTCTTC.